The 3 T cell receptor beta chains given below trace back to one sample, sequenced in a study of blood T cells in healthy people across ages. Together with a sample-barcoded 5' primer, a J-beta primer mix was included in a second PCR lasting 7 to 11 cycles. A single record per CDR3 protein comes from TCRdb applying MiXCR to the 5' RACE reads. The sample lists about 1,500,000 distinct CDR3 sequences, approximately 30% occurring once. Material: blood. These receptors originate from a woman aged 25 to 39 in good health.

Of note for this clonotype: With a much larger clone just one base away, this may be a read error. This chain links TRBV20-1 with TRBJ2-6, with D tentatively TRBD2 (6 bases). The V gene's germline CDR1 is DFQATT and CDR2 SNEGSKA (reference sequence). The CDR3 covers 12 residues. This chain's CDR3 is CSASSGENVLNF. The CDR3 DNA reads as TGCAGTGCATCCTCGGGAGAGAACGTCCTGAATTTC.

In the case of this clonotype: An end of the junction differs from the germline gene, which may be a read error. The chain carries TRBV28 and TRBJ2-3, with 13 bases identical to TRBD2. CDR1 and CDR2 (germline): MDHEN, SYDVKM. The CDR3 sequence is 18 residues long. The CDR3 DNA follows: TGTGCCAGCAGATTATTCCGGAGACTAGCGGGGGGTAAAGATACGCAGTATTTT. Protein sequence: CASRLFRRLAGGKDTQYF.

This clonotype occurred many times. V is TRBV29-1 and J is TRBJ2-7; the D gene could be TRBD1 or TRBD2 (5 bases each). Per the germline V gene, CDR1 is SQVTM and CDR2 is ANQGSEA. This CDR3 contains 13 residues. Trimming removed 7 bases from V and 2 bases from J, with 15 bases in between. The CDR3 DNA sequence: TGCAGCGCTGGGACCGATCCCACCTACGAGCAGTACTTC. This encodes CSAGTDPTYEQYF.